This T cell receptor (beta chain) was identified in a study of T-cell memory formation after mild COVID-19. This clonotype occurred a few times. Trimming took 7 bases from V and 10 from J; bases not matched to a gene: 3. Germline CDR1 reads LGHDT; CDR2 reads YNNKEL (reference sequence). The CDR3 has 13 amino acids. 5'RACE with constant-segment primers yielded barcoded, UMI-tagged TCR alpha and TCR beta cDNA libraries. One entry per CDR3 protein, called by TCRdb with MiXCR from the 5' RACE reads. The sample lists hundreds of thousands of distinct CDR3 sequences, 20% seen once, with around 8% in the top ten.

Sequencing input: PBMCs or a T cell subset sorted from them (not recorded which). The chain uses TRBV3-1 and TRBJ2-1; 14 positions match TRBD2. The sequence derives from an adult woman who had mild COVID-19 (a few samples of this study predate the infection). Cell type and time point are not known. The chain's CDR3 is CASNGLAGGEQFF. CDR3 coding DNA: TGTGCCAGCAATGGACTAGCGGGGGGCGAGCAGTTCTTC.